Here is one T cell receptor beta chain with its context. The data were taken from a study of cytomegalovirus exposure and HLA in healthy donors. The PCR employed 60 Vbeta primers together with 13 Jbeta primers. Original data processing: Later work found 65 million to 85 million unique TCR beta chains, with roughly 11 million shared. Here immunoSEQ multiplex PCR was the method, and the copy in TCRdb shows in-frame clones only, minus some. That table furnishes V, J and clone size, whereas the DNA furnished D and trimming. The data contain about 44,000 clones, 87% of them seen just once; the ten biggest clones take up 8%. Trimming left V 6 bases short and J 5 bases short, with 19 bases between. The germline gives CDR1 SNHLY, CDR2 FYNNEI. The CDR3 contains 15 residues.

The source of this sequence is a middle-aged woman in good health and CMV-seropositive. Material: PBMCs. The V gene is TRBV2, the J gene TRBJ2-5; D possibly corresponds to TRBD2 (6 bases). The DNA of the CDR3 is TGTGCCAGCAGGGGGGGTGAGGCATTAGGGGAGACCCAGTACTTC. Protein product: CASRGGEALGETQYF.